A single TCR beta chain is shown here with its context. The antigen is unknown. The entry originates in a study of cytotoxic CD8 clonotypes in ibrutinib-treated CLL. Turning to the study itself: After treatment lasting a median about twelve months, range 6 to 36, response samples were collected.

Trimming took 4 bases from V and 2 from J, leaving 13 bases between them. CDR1 is MNHNS and CDR2 is SASEGT in the germline V gene. The CDR3 has 15 amino acids. Findings and limits, study-wide: The study found public clonotypes uncommon, contracting or stable on treatment. Clonality grew at ibrutinib response; at progression, it decreased back toward baseline.

Produced via immunoSEQ multiplex PCR; TCRdb's table is partial and in-frame only. The table has about 44,000 clones, over 60% seen once. This TCR derives from a human donor with chronic lymphocytic leukemia. The chain recombines TRBV6-1 with TRBJ2-3, with D perhaps matching TRBD2 (5 bases). The sample was PBMCs, taken after 12 months of ibrutinib treatment. CDR3: CASSGGEGTTDTQYF. In nucleotides, the CDR3 is TGTGCCAGCAGTGGGGGAGAGGGCACCACAGATACGCAGTATTTT.